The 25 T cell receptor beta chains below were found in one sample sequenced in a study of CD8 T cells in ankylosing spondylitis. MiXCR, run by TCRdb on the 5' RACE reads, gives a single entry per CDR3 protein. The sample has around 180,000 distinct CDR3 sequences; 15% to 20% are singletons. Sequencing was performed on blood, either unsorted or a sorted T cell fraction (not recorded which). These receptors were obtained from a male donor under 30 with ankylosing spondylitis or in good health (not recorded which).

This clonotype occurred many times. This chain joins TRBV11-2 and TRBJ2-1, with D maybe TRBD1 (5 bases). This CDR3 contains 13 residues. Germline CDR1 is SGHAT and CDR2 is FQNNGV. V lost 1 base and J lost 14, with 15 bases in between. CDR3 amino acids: CASSLVVLEGEFF. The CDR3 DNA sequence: TGTGCCAGCAGCTTAGTTGTTTTGGAAGGGGAGTTCTTC.

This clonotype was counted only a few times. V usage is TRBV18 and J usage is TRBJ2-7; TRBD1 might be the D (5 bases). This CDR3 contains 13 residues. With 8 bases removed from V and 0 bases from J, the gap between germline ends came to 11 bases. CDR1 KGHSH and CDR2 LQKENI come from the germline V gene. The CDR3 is CASRSTGSYEQYV. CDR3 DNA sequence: TGTGCCAGCCGATCTACAGGCTCCTACGAGCAGTACGTC.

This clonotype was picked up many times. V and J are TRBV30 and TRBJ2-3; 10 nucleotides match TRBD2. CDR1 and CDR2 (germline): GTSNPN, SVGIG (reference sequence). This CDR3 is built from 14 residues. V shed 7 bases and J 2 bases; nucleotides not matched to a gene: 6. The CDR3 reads CASPLAGPTDTQYF. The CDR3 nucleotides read TGTGCCTCTCCACTAGCGGGGCCCACAGATACGCAGTATTTT.

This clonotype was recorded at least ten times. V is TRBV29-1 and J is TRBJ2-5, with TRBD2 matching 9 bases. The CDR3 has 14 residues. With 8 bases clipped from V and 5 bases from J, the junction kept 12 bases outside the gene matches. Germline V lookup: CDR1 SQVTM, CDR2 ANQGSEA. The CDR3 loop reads CSLSGTSRGETQYF. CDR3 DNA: TGCAGCCTCTCTGGGACTAGCCGGGGCGAGACCCAGTACTTC. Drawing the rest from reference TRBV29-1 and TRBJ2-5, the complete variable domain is SAVISQKPSRDICQRGTSLTIQCQVDSQVTMMFWYRQQPGQSLTLIATANQGSEATYESGFVIDKFPISRPNLTFSTLTVSNMSPEDSSIYLCSLSGTSRGETQYFGPGTRLLVL.

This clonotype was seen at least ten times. DNA for the CDR3: TGTGCCAGCAGCGTGGGACAGGGGAAAAACATTCAGTACTTC. Translated, it gives CASSVGQGKNIQYF. The chain employs TRBV9 and TRBJ2-4; 10 bases fit TRBD1. The germline V gene has CDR1 SGDLS and CDR2 YYNGEE. The CDR3 has 14 amino acids. V shed 2 bases and J 4 bases; nucleotides not matched to a gene: 0. Variable domain in full (rest from reference TRBV9 and TRBJ2-4): DSGVTQTPKHLITATGQRVTLRCSPRSGDLSVYWYQQSLDQGLQFLIQYYNGEERAKGNILERFSAQQFPDLHSELNLSSLELGDSALYFCASSVGQGKNIQYFGAGTRLSVL.

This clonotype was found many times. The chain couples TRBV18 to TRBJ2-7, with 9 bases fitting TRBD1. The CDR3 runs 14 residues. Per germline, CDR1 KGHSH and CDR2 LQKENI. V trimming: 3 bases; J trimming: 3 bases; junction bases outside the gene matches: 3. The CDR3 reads CASSPGQGVYEQYF. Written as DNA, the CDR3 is TGTGCCAGCTCACCGGGACAGGGTGTCTACGAGCAGTACTTC.

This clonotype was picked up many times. CDR3 nucleotides: TGTGCCAGCAGCCCCCAGGGACTAGCGGGGGGAGAAAGCTCCTACAATGAGCAGTTCTTC. It yields the protein CASSPQGLAGGESSYNEQFF. The rearrangement uses TRBV7-2 and TRBJ2-1, with 15 bases lining up with TRBD2. The V segment lost 5 bases and the J segment 0 bases; nucleotides outside the gene matches: 11. CDR3 length: 20 residues. In germline, CDR1 is SGHTA, CDR2 FQGNSA.

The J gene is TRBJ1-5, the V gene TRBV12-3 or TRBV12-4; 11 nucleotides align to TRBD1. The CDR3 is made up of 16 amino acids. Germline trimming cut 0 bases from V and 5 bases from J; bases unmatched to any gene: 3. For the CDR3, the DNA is TGTGCCAGCAGTTTAGCGCAGGGACAGGGGGATCAGCCCCAGCATTTT. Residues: CASSLAQGQGDQPQHF.

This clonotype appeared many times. DNA of the CDR3: TGCAGTGCTAGTAGGGGGACAACTAGCTCCTACGAGCAGTACTTC. Translation gives CSASRGTTSSYEQYF. The chain combines TRBV20-1 with TRBJ2-7, with D possibly matching TRBD1 (6 bases). The CDR3 is made up of 15 amino acids. CDR1 and CDR2 (germline): DFQATT, SNEGSKA (reference sequence). The V end was cut by 3 bases, the J end by 0 bases, with 15 bases between.

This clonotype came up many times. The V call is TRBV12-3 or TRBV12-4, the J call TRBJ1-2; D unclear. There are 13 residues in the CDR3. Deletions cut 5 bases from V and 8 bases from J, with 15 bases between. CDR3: CASSLTLDWGYTF. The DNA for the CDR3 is TGTGCCAGCAGTCTTACACTCGACTGGGGCTACACCTTC.

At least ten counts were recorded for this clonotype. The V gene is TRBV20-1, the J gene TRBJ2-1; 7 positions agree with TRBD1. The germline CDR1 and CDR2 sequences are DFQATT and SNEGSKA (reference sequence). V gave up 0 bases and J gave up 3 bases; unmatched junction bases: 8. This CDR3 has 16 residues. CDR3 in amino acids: CSARDGNRGYYNEQFF. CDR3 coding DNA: TGCAGTGCTAGAGATGGTAACAGGGGATACTACAATGAGCAGTTCTTC.

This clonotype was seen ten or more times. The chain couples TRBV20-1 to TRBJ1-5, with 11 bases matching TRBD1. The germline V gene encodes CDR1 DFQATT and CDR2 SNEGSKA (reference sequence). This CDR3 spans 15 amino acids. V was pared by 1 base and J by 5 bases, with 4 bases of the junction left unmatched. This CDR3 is CSARGTGGADQPQHF. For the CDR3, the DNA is TGCAGTGCTAGAGGGACAGGGGGCGCGGATCAGCCCCAGCATTTT.

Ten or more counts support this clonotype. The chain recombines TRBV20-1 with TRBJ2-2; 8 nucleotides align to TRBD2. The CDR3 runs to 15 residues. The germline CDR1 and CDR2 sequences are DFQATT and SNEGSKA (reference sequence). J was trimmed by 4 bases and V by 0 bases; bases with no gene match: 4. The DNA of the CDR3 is TGCAGTGCTAGAGATTACGGGAGGGGCACCGGGGAGCTGTTTTTT. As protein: CSARDYGRGTGELFF.

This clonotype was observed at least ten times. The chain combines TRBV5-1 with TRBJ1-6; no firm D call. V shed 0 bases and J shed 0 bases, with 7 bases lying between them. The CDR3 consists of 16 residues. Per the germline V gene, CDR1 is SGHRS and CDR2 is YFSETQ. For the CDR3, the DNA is TGCGCCAGCAGCTTGGAGGGAAGCTCCTATAATTCACCCCTCCACTTT. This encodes CASSLEGSSYNSPLHF.

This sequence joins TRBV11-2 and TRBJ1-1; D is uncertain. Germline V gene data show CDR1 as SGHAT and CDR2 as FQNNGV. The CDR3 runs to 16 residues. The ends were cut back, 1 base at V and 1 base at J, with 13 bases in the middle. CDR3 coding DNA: TGTGCCAGCAGCTTAGTTTTAAATGGAGGGAACACTGAAGCTTTCTTT. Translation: CASSLVLNGGNTEAFF.

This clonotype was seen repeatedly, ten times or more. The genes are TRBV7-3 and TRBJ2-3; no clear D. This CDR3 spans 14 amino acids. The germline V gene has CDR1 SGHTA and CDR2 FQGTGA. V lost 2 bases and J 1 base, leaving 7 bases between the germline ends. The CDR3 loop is CASSLWGGTDTQYF. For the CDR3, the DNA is TGTGCCAGCAGCTTATGGGGTGGCACAGATACGCAGTATTTT.

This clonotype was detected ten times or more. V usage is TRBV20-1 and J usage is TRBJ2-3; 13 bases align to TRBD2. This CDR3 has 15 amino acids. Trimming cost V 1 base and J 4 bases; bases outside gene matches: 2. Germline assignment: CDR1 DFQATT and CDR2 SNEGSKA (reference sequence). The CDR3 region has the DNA TGCAGTGCTAGAGGGACTAGCGGGAGTGCAGATACGCAGTATTTT. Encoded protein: CSARGTSGSADTQYF.

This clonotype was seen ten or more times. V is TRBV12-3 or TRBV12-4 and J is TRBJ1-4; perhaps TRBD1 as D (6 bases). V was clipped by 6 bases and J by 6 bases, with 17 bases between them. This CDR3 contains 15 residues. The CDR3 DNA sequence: TGTGCCAGCAGCCTTGTCAGGGGTTTTTATGAAAAACTGTTTTTT. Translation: CASSLVRGFYEKLFF.

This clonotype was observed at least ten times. CDR3 in amino acids: CASSEVGGSWADTQYF. DNA for the CDR3: TGTGCCAGCAGTGAAGTCGGCGGGAGCTGGGCAGATACGCAGTATTTT. J is TRBJ2-3 and V is TRBV2, with TRBD2 identical over 7 bases. Trimming removed 1 base from V and 4 bases from J; junction bases left unmatched: 8. The germline CDR1 and CDR2 sequences are SNHLY and FYNNEI. The CDR3 totals 16 residues.

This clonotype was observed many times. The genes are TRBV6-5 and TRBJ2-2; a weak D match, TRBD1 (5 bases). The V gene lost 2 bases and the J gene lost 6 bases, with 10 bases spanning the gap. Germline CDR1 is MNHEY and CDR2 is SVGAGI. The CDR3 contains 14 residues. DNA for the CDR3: TGTGCCAGCAGTTACGTCCAGGGTTCCGGGGAGCTGTTTTTT. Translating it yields CASSYVQGSGELFF.

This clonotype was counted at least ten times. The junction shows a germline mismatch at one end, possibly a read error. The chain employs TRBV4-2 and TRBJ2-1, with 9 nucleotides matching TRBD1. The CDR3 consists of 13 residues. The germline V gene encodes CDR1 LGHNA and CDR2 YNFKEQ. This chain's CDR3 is CASSQSSQGARLF. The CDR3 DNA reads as TGTGCCAGCAGCCAATCTTCACAGGGGGCTCGACTCTTC.

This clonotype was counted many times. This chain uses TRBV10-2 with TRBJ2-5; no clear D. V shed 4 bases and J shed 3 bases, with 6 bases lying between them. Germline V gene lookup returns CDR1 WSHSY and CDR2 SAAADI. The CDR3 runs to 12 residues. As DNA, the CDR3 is TGCGCCAGCAGTGCCCGCAAAGAGACCCAGTACTTC. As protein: CASSARKETQYF.

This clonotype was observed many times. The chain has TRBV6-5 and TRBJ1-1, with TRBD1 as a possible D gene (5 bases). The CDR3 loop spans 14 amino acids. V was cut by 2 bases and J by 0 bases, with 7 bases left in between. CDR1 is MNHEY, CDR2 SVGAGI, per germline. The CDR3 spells CASSYGTMNTEAFF. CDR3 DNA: TGTGCCAGCAGTTACGGGACCATGAACACTGAAGCTTTCTTT.

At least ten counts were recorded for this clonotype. The CDR3 loop reads CASSSGTSGRQETQYF. The CDR3 DNA follows: TGCGCCAGCAGCTCTGGGACTAGCGGGCGCCAAGAGACCCAGTACTTC. The genes are TRBV5-1 and TRBJ2-5; 12 bases are shared with TRBD2. V lost 3 bases to trimming and J lost 1 base; unmatched junction nucleotides: 4. Germline CDR1 is SGHRS and CDR2 is YFSETQ. The CDR3 is 16 amino acids.

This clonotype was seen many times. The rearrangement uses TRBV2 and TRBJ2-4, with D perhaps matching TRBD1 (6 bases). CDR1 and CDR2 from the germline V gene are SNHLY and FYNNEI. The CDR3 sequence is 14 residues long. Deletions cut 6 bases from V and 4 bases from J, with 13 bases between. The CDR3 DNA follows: TGTGCCAGCAGAGAGGACAGAGCAAAAAACATTCAGTACTTC. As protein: CASREDRAKNIQYF.